These 4 T cell receptor beta chains were sequenced from one sample in a study of pediatric ulcerative colitis (dated by TCRdb to between 2017 and 2020). During colonoscopy, one to two pinch biopsies were obtained from the rectum for research. The method was the immunoSEQ multiplex PCR assay. TCRdb took this table from immuneACCESS and kept in-frame rearrangements with V and J called. Such tables lack part of the clones; where checked against another copy, unresolved V genes explain under half of the gap, and the rest is unexplained. The sample data list approximately 40,000 clones, and 60% to 75% of these were observed just once. 8% to 9.5% of the sample belongs to the ten largest clones. The sequenced sample consisted of gut tissue. These receptors were collected from a boy aged 10-17 years with severe ulcerative colitis.

The rearrangement joins TRBV4-2 to TRBJ1-4; D gene ambiguous. The CDR3 extends over 15 amino acids. The V and J ends lost 1 base and 5 bases respectively, with 11 bases between them. Germline CDR1 and CDR2: LGHNA and YNFKEQ. CDR3 protein: CASSQVRVPNEKLFF. The CDR3 DNA is TGTGCCAGCAGCCAAGTAAGGGTACCGAATGAAAAACTGTTTTTT.

This clone was counted a few times. This likely comes from a read error, as the CDR3 has no conserved phenylalanine or tryptophan at its end. This sequence joins TRBV6-1 and TRBJ1-6; TRBD1 matches at 9 bases. The CDR3 contains 15 residues. The ends lost 7 bases at V and 4 bases at J; junction bases unmatched: 5. Germline loops: CDR1 MNHNS, CDR2 SASEGT. In nucleotides, the CDR3 is TGTGCCAGCAAACAGGGGGCGGCTTATAATTCACCCCTCCACCTT. It translates to CASKQGAAYNSPLHL.

The rearrangement links TRBV30 to TRBJ1-4; D gene unclear. V was shortened by 2 bases and J by 10 bases, with 17 bases between the two germline ends. The CDR3 runs to 14 residues. CDR1 is GTSNPN and CDR2 is SVGIG in the germline V gene (reference sequence). The CDR3 nucleotides are TGTGCCTGGAGTTTCACAGTGGGTTTAGGAAAACTGTTTTTT. The encoded protein is CAWSFTVGLGKLFF.

The V and J genes are TRBV11-2 and TRBJ2-7, with D hard to call. Between the trimmed V and J ends, which lost 0 bases and 3 bases, there was a span of 12 bases. This CDR3 is 15 amino acids long. Looked up from germline, CDR1 is SGHAT and CDR2 is FQNNGV. CDR3 loop: CASSLDFGQDYEQYF. DNA for the CDR3: TGTGCCAGCAGCTTAGATTTTGGTCAGGACTACGAGCAGTACTTC.